The 26 T cell receptor beta chains presented below share a single source sample, sequenced in a study of blood T cell repertoires in COVID-19. The protocol was immunoSEQ multiplex PCR, while the TCRdb copy is restricted to in-frame clones and leaves out a portion. The table shows approximately 52,000 clones, with around 80% occurring only once. The sequencing sample was made of peripheral blood. These receptors all stem from a woman at least 80 years old with acute or convalescent COVID-19.

The chain combines TRBV12-5 with TRBJ2-1; D perhaps matches TRBD1 (5 bases). The CDR3 consists of 17 residues. Deletions cut 6 bases from V and 4 bases from J, with 22 bases between. Germline-derived CDR1 and CDR2 are LGHNT and FRNRAP. The DNA of the CDR3 is TGTGCTAGTGGGAACCTACAGGTAGGGGCATCGTACAATGAGCAGTTCTTC. Encoded protein: CASGNLQVGASYNEQFF.

The V call is TRBV6-5, the J call TRBJ1-1, with D uncertain. This CDR3 is 15 amino acids long. Germline V CDR1 and CDR2: MNHEY, SVGAGI. V was pared by 2 bases and J by 5 bases, with 15 bases between. CDR3 sequence (DNA): TGTGCCAGCAGTTACGACCTCAAGAGGAATACTGAAGCTTTCTTT. This codes for CASSYDLKRNTEAFF.

This clone was seen a handful of times. This sequence joins TRBV5-8 and TRBJ1-2; the match to TRBD1 covers 7 bases. The germline V gene encodes CDR1 SGHTS and CDR2 YDEGEE. V shed 1 base, J shed 4 bases, and the junction held 13 bases outside the gene matches. This CDR3 contains 17 residues. The CDR3 reads CASSLPTGVDRGYGYTF. The CDR3 DNA follows: TGTGCCAGCAGCTTGCCTACAGGGGTGGATCGGGGCTATGGCTACACCTTC.

V and J are TRBV6-6 and TRBJ1-3, with 8 bases aligning to TRBD1. After removal of 6 bases from V and 3 bases from J, the junction contained 10 bases not matched to a gene. The length of the CDR3 is 16 residues. CDR1 is MNHNY, CDR2 SVGAGI, per germline (reference sequence). This CDR3 is CASRGGQALDGNTIYF. As DNA, the CDR3 is TGTGCCAGCAGGGGGGGACAGGCCCTGGATGGAAACACCATATATTTT.

J is TRBJ1-2 and V is TRBV28; 7 bases are shared with TRBD1. The CDR3 covers 13 residues. With 6 bases clipped from V and 2 bases from J, the junction kept 3 bases outside the gene matches. Germline CDR1 is MDHEN and CDR2 is SYDVKM. CDR3: CASRRQGNYGYTF. CDR3 coding DNA: TGTGCCAGCAGAAGACAGGGAAACTATGGCTACACCTTC.

The rearrangement uses TRBV6-5 and TRBJ2-1; D is perhaps TRBD2 (5 bases). Germline CDR1 is MNHEY and CDR2 is SVGAGI. There are 12 residues in the CDR3. Trimming took 4 bases from V and 9 from J, leaving 10 bases between them. CDR3 DNA: TGTGCCAGCAGTTTGACGGGATTTGAGCAGTTCTTC. This translates into CASSLTGFEQFF.

V gene TRBV3-1 (or the pseudogene TRBV3-2) combines with J gene TRBJ1-2; no clear D gene. This CDR3 contains 14 residues. Germline V lookup: CDR1 LGHDT, CDR2 YNNKEL (reference sequence). V was pared by 0 bases and J by 4 bases, with 9 bases between. The CDR3 DNA sequence: TGTGCCAGCAGCCAAGATTTGTACTCCTATGGCTACACCTTC. As protein: CASSQDLYSYGYTF.

The chain recombines TRBV5-3 with TRBJ1-5, with D unresolved. TRBV5-3 carries the ORF label, with uncertain function. This CDR3 spans 16 amino acids. Deletions cut 4 bases from V and 10 bases from J, with 24 bases between. CDR3 DNA: TGTGCCAGAAGCACCCCTCGTTATTGCTGGCGGGGTCCCCAGCATTTT. Translated, it gives CARSTPRYCWRGPQHF.

The chain carries TRBV12-3 or TRBV12-4 and TRBJ2-7; 7 nucleotides align to TRBD1. V trimming: 5 bases; J trimming: 3 bases; junction bases outside the gene matches: 4. The CDR3 has 13 amino acids. CDR3: CASSPGQIYEQYF. CDR3 bases: TGTGCCAGCAGTCCGGGACAGATCTACGAGCAGTACTTC.

The chain links TRBV27 to TRBJ1-2; 7 positions match TRBD1. Trimming took 3 bases from V and 4 from J; bases not matched to a gene: 2. The CDR3 length is 13 residues. Germline-derived CDR1 and CDR2 are MNHEY and SMNVEV (reference sequence). DNA for the CDR3: TGTGCCAGCAGTTTCACAGGGGCCTATGGCTACACCTTC. It translates to CASSFTGAYGYTF.

This clone was seen just once. The chain employs TRBV18 and TRBJ2-1; 8 bases align to TRBD2. J lost 7 bases, V lost 3 bases, and 8 bases had no gene match. Germline CDR1 KGHSH, CDR2 LQKENI. This CDR3 contains 15 residues. The CDR3 loop reads CASSPLTGGVNEQFF. CDR3 DNA sequence: TGTGCCAGCTCACCCCTAACGGGGGGGGTTAATGAGCAGTTCTTC.

J is TRBJ2-5 and V is TRBV5-1; perhaps TRBD1 as D (5 bases). Germline V gene lookup returns CDR1 SGHRS and CDR2 YFSETQ. Trimming pared 0 bases from V and 2 bases from J, leaving 14 bases between. CDR3 size: 16 residues. CDR3 sequence reads: CASSLGISRGQETQYF. CDR3 in DNA: TGCGCCAGCAGCTTGGGTATTAGTAGGGGACAAGAGACCCAGTACTTC.

The CDR3 bases are TGTGCCAGCAGCCTCGCCCTCAGTGAGCAGTTCTTC. Its protein product is CASSLALSEQFF. V usage is TRBV7-2 and J usage is TRBJ2-1, with unresolved D. The CDR3 runs to 12 residues. With 5 bases removed from V and 9 bases from J, the gap between germline ends came to 11 bases. From germline, CDR1 is SGHTA and CDR2 FQGNSA.

The J gene is TRBJ1-2, the V gene TRBV3-1 (or the pseudogene TRBV3-2); a possible D gene is TRBD1 (5 bases). CDR3 length: 13 amino acids. CDR1 is LGHDT and CDR2 is YNNKEL in the germline V gene (reference sequence). V was clipped by 3 bases and J by 3 bases, with 8 bases between them. The CDR3 DNA sequence: TGTGCCAGCAGCCACCAGGGCGACTATGGCTACACCTTC. Translating gives CASSHQGDYGYTF.

V is TRBV28 and J is TRBJ1-6, with no clear D. The CDR3 spans 13 residues. Germline V gene lookup returns CDR1 MDHEN and CDR2 SYDVKM. V lost 7 bases, J lost 6 bases, and 10 bases lay in between. In nucleotides, the CDR3 is TGTGCCAGCACCTTCTTGCGTAATTCACCCCTCCACTTT. It translates to CASTFLRNSPLHF.

The CDR3 protein is CASSPGAVQETQYF. DNA of the CDR3: TGTGCCAGTAGCCCCGGAGCGGTACAAGAGACCCAGTACTTC. The chain uses TRBV19 and TRBJ2-5; possible D gene TRBD2, 5 bases. Trimming removed 6 bases from V and 2 bases from J, with 13 bases in between. This CDR3 region has 14 residues. Per the germline V gene, CDR1 is LNHDA and CDR2 is SQIVND (reference sequence).

This chain uses TRBV30 with TRBJ2-3; 7 bases line up with TRBD2. The CDR3 extends over 15 amino acids. V was clipped by 3 bases and J by 3 bases; unmatched bases: 9. CDR1 is GTSNPN and CDR2 is SVGIG in the germline V gene (reference sequence). CDR3 protein: CAWRGGGGKTDTQYF. As DNA, the CDR3 is TGTGCCTGGAGGGGAGGCGGGGGAAAGACAGATACGCAGTATTTT.

With respect to this clone: An end of the junction does not agree with germline; a read error may underlie this. The chain uses TRBV27 and TRBJ2-7, with a tentative D call TRBD1 (6 bases). CDR3 size: 14 residues. Germline-derived CDR1 and CDR2 are MNHEY and SMNVEV (reference sequence). CDR3 coding DNA: TGTGCCAGCAGATTATTCCGGGACACCAACGAGCAGTACTTC. Encoded protein: CASRLFRDTNEQYF.

The chain joins TRBV4-1 to TRBJ1-1, with D hard to call. Trimming cost V 1 base and J 1 base, with 10 bases left between them. Germline CDR1 is MGHRA and CDR2 is YSYEKL. The CDR3 totals 15 residues. The CDR3 protein is CASSQVAQRNTEAFF. CDR3 DNA sequence: TGCGCCAGCAGCCAAGTGGCACAGAGGAACACTGAAGCTTTCTTT.

The chain links TRBV6-5 to TRBJ1-1; D not resolved. From germline, CDR1 is MNHEY and CDR2 SVGAGI. The CDR3 is 14 residues long. The germline V and J ends were trimmed by 7 bases and 3 bases, with 15 bases remaining between them. The CDR3 reads CASTRTTQYTEAFF. Here the CDR3 DNA reads TGTGCCAGCACCAGGACTACACAATACACTGAAGCTTTCTTT.

The chain uses TRBV19 and TRBJ1-2; D unresolved. The V end lost 7 bases, the J end lost 5 bases, and 11 bases lay between the germline ends. CDR3 length equals 12 residues. Germline CDR1 and CDR2: LNHDA and SQIVND (reference sequence). CDR3: CASTINRYGYTF. The CDR3 bases are TGTGCCAGTACAATCAACCGGTATGGCTACACCTTC.

V gene TRBV5-1 combines with J gene TRBJ2-3; TRBD2 is a possible D gene (6 bases). CDR3 length: 14 amino acids. Looked up from germline, CDR1 is SGHRS and CDR2 is YFSETQ. V was trimmed by 6 bases and J by 1 base, leaving 12 bases between them. The CDR3 DNA follows: TGCGCCAGCACCAGTAGGGAGGGCACAGATACGCAGTATTTT. Protein sequence: CASTSREGTDTQYF.

The V call is TRBV29-1, the J call TRBJ2-7; TRBD1 aligns across 7 bases. The CDR3 has 13 amino acids. V shed 7 bases and J 3 bases; nucleotides not matched to a gene: 9. The V gene's germline CDR1 is SQVTM and CDR2 ANQGSEA. CDR3 nucleotides: TGCAGCGCTCGCCGGGACAGCCACTACGAGCAGTACTTC. It codes for CSARRDSHYEQYF.

V is TRBV9 and J is TRBJ1-4; TRBD1 is a possible D gene (6 bases). Looked up from germline, CDR1 is SGDLS and CDR2 is YYNGEE. Trimming cost V 3 bases and J 8 bases, with 17 bases left between them. The CDR3 has 15 amino acids. CDR3 sequence (DNA): TGTGCCAGCAGCGCGTCACAGGGTTCACGAGAAAAACTGTTTTTT. It codes for CASSASQGSREKLFF.

The V gene is TRBV5-1, the J gene TRBJ1-4; D is undetermined. The V end was cut by 1 base, the J end by 0 bases, with 10 bases between. The germline V gene has CDR1 SGHRS and CDR2 YFSETQ. CDR3 length: 16 residues. CDR3 sequence reads: CASSLWALSTNEKLFF. The CDR3 DNA sequence: TGCGCCAGCAGCTTGTGGGCACTTTCAACTAATGAAAAACTGTTTTTT.

The gene calls are TRBV19 and TRBJ1-3, with TRBD1 matching 9 bases. V was pared by 10 bases and J by 1 base, with 5 bases of the junction left unmatched. Germline V gives CDR1 LNHDA, CDR2 SQIVND (reference sequence). This CDR3 spans 14 amino acids. CDR3 protein: CATRDRASGNTIYF. The CDR3 DNA sequence: TGTGCCACGAGGGACAGGGCTTCTGGAAACACCATATATTTT. The full variable domain, in which reference TRBV19 and TRBJ1-3 provide the parts outside the CDR3, is DGGITQSPKYLFRKEGQNVTLSCEQNLNHDAMYWYRQDPGQGLRLIYYSQIVNDFQKGDIAEGYSVSREKKESFPLTVTSAQKNPTAFYLCATRDRASGNTIYFGEGSWLTVV.